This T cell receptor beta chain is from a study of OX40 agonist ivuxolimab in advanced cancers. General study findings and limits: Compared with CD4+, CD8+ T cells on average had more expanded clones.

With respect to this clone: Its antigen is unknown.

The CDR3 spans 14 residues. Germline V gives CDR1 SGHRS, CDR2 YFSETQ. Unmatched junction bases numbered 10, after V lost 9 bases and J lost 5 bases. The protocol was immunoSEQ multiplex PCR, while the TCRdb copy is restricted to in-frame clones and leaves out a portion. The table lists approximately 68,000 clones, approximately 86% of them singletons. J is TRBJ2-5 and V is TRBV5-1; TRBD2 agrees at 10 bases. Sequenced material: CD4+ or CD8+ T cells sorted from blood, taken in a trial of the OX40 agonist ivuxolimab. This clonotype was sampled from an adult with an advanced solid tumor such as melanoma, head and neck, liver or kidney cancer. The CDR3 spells CATGTSVPGETQYF. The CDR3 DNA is TGCGCCACTGGGACTAGCGTCCCTGGGGAGACCCAGTACTTC.